The present T cell receptor (beta chain) was sequenced within a study of regulatory T cells in long-lasting Graves disease (dated by TCRdb to 2020 to 2023). Background for the entire study: Patients with newly diagnosed Graves' disease had been on antithyroid drugs for under 3 months. Persistent Graves' disease patients were compared with newly diagnosed Graves' disease patients by peripheral blood TCR sequencing and RNA sequencing. The study was registered as a clinical trial and conducted in China. A total of 33 samples underwent TCR sequencing: about 13 from persistent and around 20 from newly diagnosed Graves' disease patients.

The germline V gene encodes CDR1 MDHEN and CDR2 SYDVKM. V was cut back by 3 bases and J by 0 bases, leaving a gap of 15 bases between them. The CDR3 starts with the cysteine, ends with the phenylalanine, and has 16 residues. Just CDR3 DNA is preserved here, 48 bases in frame from base 1. This clonotype was detected only a few times. The clone's antigen remains unknown. Base qualities are not provided; no much larger clone lies one nucleotide away. Reading the label with the study, this specimen's time point is: newly diagnosed GD, antithyroid drugs for less than 3 months. RNA was extracted from PBMCs in TRIzol for both TCR sequencing and RNA sequencing. The diagnosis of Graves' disease was made according to American Thyroid Association guidelines. Patients for the study were recruited at an endocrinology department in Xi'an, China. Each patient gave 7.5 to 10 milliliters of peripheral blood, collected in an EDTA anticoagulant tube. Ficoll Paque Plus density gradient separation was used to isolate PBMCs, and no additional T cell sorting was done. An Agilent 2100 Bioanalyzer and agarose gel were used to assess RNA quality, and a NanoDrop 2000 was used to measure RNA concentration.

Beyond this particular receptor, the publication reports: Preferential use of TRBV28, TRBJ1-2 and TRBJ2-5 was observed in persistent disease, whereas TRBV20-1 and TRBJ2-1 were favored in newly diagnosed disease. Patients with persistent disease shared more public clonotypes (around 3,000) than newly diagnosed patients did (966). Sequencing and analysis were limited to the TCR beta chain. The small sample size was acknowledged by the authors as a limitation that may reduce accuracy. Only peripheral blood was studied, because thyroid tissue, the primary lesion, was inaccessible. Persistent Graves' disease patients showed lower TCR Shannon entropy and fewer highly expanded clones than newly diagnosed patients, suggesting clonal expansion.

The library was produced with multiplex PCR. The sequencing machine was an Illumina HiSeq 4000. CDR3 regions were amplified by Arm-PCR with iRepertoire HTBI primers to construct TCR beta libraries. Gel purification was performed on PCR products prior to sequencing. The study's processing was this. A total of some 65 TRBV and some 15 TRBJ segments were identified across samples and were used for gene usage analysis of CDR3 amino acid clonotypes. Filtered high-quality paired reads were merged into contigs using COPE and FqMerger. BLAST was used to align contigs to the IMGT TRBV, TRBD and TRBJ reference genes, and CDR3 was defined following IMGT. Any clonotype with a frequency above 0.1% was classified as a highly expanded clone. Shannon entropy served as the measure of repertoire diversity, while the Gini coefficient captured V-J evenness. A clonotype was considered public if more than one individual shared it. The public reads were reanalyzed by TCRdb: fastp trimming at Q25, MiXCR alignment, in-frame beta chains only. Rows merge per CDR3 protein into single entries with the most common DNA and genes. The V and J calls here are based on TCRdb, not the publication. The sample has roughly 430,000 distinct CDR3 sequences on record, approximately 16% of them singletons. The ten largest clonotypes hold around 10% of the sample.

These data also formed part of another study, on T cells in Graves' hyperthyroidism and ophthalmopathy. The second study, in turn, reports: A patient counted as having stable Graves' hyperthyroidism if no progression to ophthalmopathy occurred over 18 months of follow-up. Hyperthyroidism patients were newly diagnosed, had a disease duration of under 2 months, and were aged 18 to 65 years. Exclusion was applied to patients with uncontrolled infections, other autoimmune diseases, pregnancy or lactation. Diagnoses were based on clinical symptoms, serum thyroxine and TRAb, thyroid ultrasound and orbital computed tomography. A first-round RT-PCR of the TCR CDR3 used the HTBI primer set with the Qiagen OneStep RT-PCR kit. Most expanded thyroid clonotypes (frequency above 0.001) were also detected in blood, suggesting blood repertoires may reflect thyroid immune responses. In cross-validation, a model built on a 13 V-J signature told ophthalmopathy apart from stable hyperthyroidism with 87.88% sensitivity and roughly 82% specificity, and in testing the same model reached 80%/75%. In validation, the model predicted progression to ophthalmopathy a median of about 5.9 months before onset, with about 71% sensitivity and around 76% specificity. To identify TCR V-J signatures that set the groups apart, the researchers used a discovery cohort of about a hundred patients, made up of around 42 with Graves' ophthalmopathy and about 59 with stable Graves' hyperthyroidism. An independent validation cohort of under 20 hyperthyroidism patients and 17 patients who later progressed to ophthalmopathy tested prospective prediction of ophthalmopathy. The approximately 100 discovery patients were randomly split 7:3 into training and test sets. The study also compared thyroid tissue and blood T-cell repertoires from about six Graves' hyperthyroidism patients. Following sampling, methimazole starting at 30 mg daily was given to hyperthyroidism patients, and high-dose intravenous methylprednisolone was given to ophthalmopathy patients. The libraries were constructed in a second round of multiplex PCR and then size-selected and purified. Paired-end sequencing of the libraries was performed with 100 bp reads on an Illumina HiSeq2000. SOAPnuke was used to process the raw data, with reads discarded if the reads contained adapters or uncalled bases, had a mean Phred below 15, or lacked an exact constant-primer or identifier match. High-quality paired reads were merged using COPE v1.2.5, and each unique nucleotide sequence was defined as a clonotype. Clonotypes were aligned to IMGT TRBV, TRBD and TRBJ reference segments using MiTCR v1.1. Only V-J combinations with frequency above 0.0001, covering approximately 99% of repertoires, were analysed. A TCS score was defined as the ratio between F50 (clonal expansion) and ExV (chaos), using BLOSUM62-based TCRdist between CDR3 peptides within each V-J. Welch's t-statistics and random forest reduced some 510 V-J features to 10 to 15, which were used in a naive Bayes classifier (R e1071). Sample size was not statistically predetermined, and blinding of investigators to group allocation was not performed. TCR Vbeta CDR3 sequencing of roughly 140 peripheral blood samples (over 40 ophthalmopathy, 75 hyperthyroidism and around 17 progressor patients) is reported in the paper.

Recombination linked TRBV28 to TRBJ2-7; a confident D gene designation cannot be given. The receptor was isolated from a woman in her twenties or thirties with Graves disease. Donor details come from another sample of the same person, matched by shared clones. Sequenced material: peripheral blood mononuclear cells (PBMCs), taken at new diagnosis, from a patient treated with antithyroid drugs. The CDR3 in this case is CASSFRTVDPSYEQYF. The DNA sequence is TGTGCCAGCAGTTTCCGAACCGTGGATCCCTCCTACGAGCAGTACTTC.